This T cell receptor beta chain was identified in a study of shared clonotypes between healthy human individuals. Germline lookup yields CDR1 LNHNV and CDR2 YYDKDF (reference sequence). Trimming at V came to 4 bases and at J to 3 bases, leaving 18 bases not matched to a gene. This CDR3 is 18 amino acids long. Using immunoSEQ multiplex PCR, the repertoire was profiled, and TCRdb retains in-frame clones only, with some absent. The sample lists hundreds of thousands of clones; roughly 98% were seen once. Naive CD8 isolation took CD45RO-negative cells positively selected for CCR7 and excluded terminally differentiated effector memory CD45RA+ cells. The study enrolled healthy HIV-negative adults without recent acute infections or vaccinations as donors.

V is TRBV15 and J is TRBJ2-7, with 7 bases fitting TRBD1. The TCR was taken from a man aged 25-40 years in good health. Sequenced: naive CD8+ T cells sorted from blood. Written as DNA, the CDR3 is TGTGCCACCAGCACCTGGACCCGGGACAGCCCCCTTAGCTACGAGCAGTACTTC. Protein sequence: CATSTWTRDSPLSYEQYF.